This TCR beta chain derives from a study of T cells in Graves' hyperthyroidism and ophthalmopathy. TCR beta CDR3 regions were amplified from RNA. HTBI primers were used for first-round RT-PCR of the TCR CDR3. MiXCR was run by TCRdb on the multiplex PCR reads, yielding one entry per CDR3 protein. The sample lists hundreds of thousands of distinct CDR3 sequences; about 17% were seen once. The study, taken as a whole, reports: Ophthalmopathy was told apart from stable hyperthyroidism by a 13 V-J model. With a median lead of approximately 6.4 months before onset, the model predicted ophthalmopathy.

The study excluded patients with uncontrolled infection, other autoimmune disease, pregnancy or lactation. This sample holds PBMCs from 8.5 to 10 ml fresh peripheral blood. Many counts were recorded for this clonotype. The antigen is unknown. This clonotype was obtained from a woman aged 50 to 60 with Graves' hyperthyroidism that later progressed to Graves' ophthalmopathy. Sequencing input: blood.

This CDR3 reads CASSPSVSSYNEQFF. The CDR3 DNA reads as TGTGCCAGCAGCCCTAGCGTAAGCTCCTACAATGAGCAGTTCTTC. This chain links TRBV13 with TRBJ2-1, with TRBD2 as a possible D gene (6 bases). Trimming took off 5 bases at V and 0 bases at J, with 11 bases between the two ends. CDR1 and CDR2 (germline): PRHDT, FYEKMQ (reference sequence). The CDR3 covers 15 residues.